These 29 T cell receptor beta chains originate from one sample sequenced in a study of cytomegalovirus exposure and HLA in healthy donors. Some clones are missing from TCRdb's copy, which holds only in-frame ones; the method was immunoSEQ multiplex PCR. This table has about 170,000 clones, about 90% appearing once. Sequences were obtained from PBMCs. The origin of the receptors is a woman aged 25 to 39 in good health and CMV-seronegative.

This clone appeared a single time. The J gene is TRBJ1-4, the V gene TRBV5-4, with D tentatively TRBD1 (6 bases). Trimming removed 4 bases from V and 8 bases from J, with 18 bases in between. Germline loops: CDR1 SGHNT, CDR2 YYREEE (reference sequence). The CDR3 consists of 15 residues. CDR3 in amino acids: CASSEKQGGLEKLFF. Here the CDR3 DNA reads TGTGCCAGCAGCGAAAAACAGGGAGGTTTGGAAAAACTGTTTTTT.

The rearrangement uses TRBV5-8 and TRBJ1-5, with 12 bases lining up with TRBD1. Germline CDR1 reads SGHTS; CDR2 reads YDEGEE. The J segment lost 7 bases and the V segment lost 5 bases, leaving 7 bases of the junction unmatched. CDR3 length equals 15 residues. The CDR3 DNA follows: TGTGCCAGCAGGCGGGGACAGGGGGCGCACCAGCCCCAGCATTTT. It encodes CASRRGQGAHQPQHF. Full variable domain (rest looked up from reference TRBV5-8 and TRBJ1-5): EAGVTQSPTHLIKTRGQQATLRCSPISGHTSVYWYQQALGLGLQFLLWYDEGEERNRGNFPPRFSGRQFPNYSSELNVNALELEDSALYLCASRRGQGAHQPQHFGDGTRLSIL.

The V gene is TRBV7-8, the J gene TRBJ1-3; TRBD1 matches 8 bases. This CDR3 is built from 15 residues. With V trimmed by 3 bases and J by 3 bases, 4 bases remained unmatched. Germline values: CDR1 SGHVS, CDR2 FQNEAQ. The CDR3 DNA reads TGTGCCAGCAGCTTTGGGACAGGTAGTGGAAACACCATATATTTT. This sequence encodes CASSFGTGSGNTIYF.

V and J are TRBV5-6 and TRBJ2-1; perhaps TRBD2 as D (6 bases). V was pared by 5 bases and J by 6 bases, with 12 bases between. In germline, CDR1 is SGHDT, CDR2 YYEEEE. CDR3 size: 13 residues. In DNA, the CDR3 is TGTGCCAGCAGGCTTCAGGGACTCAATGAGCAGTTCTTC. Protein: CASRLQGLNEQFF.

This clone occurred once. The V gene is TRBV10-3, the J gene TRBJ1-1; D gene ambiguous. V was pared by 5 bases and J by 6 bases, with 19 bases between. Germline V gene data show CDR1 as ENHRY and CDR2 as SYGVKD. The CDR3 extends over 15 amino acids. CDR3 sequence (DNA): TGTGCCATCAGTACTTCCCAGGCTGAACAATCTGAAGCTTTCTTT. Its protein is CAISTSQAEQSEAFF.

This clone has a single count. J is TRBJ2-2 and V is TRBV7-2; either TRBD1 or TRBD2 may fit D (5 bases each). V gave up 5 bases and J gave up 4 bases, with 14 bases separating them. The CDR3 is 15 amino acids. Germline V gene lookup returns CDR1 SGHTA and CDR2 FQGNSA. CDR3 residues: CASSQRTQGTGELFF. The DNA of the CDR3 is TGTGCCAGCAGCCAGCGGACCCAGGGCACCGGGGAGCTGTTTTTT.

The gene calls are TRBV6-5 and TRBJ2-6; D not certain. The CDR3 is 15 residues long. Germline V gene sequence: CDR1 MNHEY, CDR2 SVGAGI. V was pared by 0 bases and J by 3 bases, with 6 bases between. CDR3 DNA sequence: TGTGCCAGCAGTTACTCGTACAGTGGGGCCAACGTCCTGACTTTC. Translated, it gives CASSYSYSGANVLTF.

A single count supports this clone. The chain combines TRBV27 with TRBJ2-1; 7 nucleotides match TRBD2. This CDR3 has 14 amino acids. The germline V gene encodes CDR1 MNHEY and CDR2 SMNVEV (reference sequence). The trim removed 7 bases at V and 2 bases at J, leaving 5 bases unmatched. The CDR3 bases are TGTGCCAGCAAGGCGGGAGTGACCTACAATGAGCAGTTCTTC. It is translated as CASKAGVTYNEQFF.

The CDR3 DNA is TGCGCCAGCAGCTTGGTCAGGGCGGCCCCTAACAATGAGCAGTTCTTC. This encodes CASSLVRAAPNNEQFF. The chain employs TRBV5-1 and TRBJ2-1; possible D gene TRBD1, 5 bases. The V gene lost 0 bases and the J gene lost 5 bases, with 15 bases spanning the gap. CDR3 length: 16 amino acids. From germline, CDR1 is SGHRS and CDR2 YFSETQ.

This rearrangement joins TRBV5-1 to TRBJ2-7, with 11 positions matching TRBD1. With 0 bases clipped from V and 4 bases from J, the junction kept 3 bases outside the gene matches. The CDR3 spans 15 residues. Germline values: CDR1 SGHRS, CDR2 YFSETQ. The CDR3 spells CASSLAGTGGYEQYF. The CDR3 coding sequence is TGCGCCAGCAGCTTGGCCGGGACAGGGGGATACGAGCAGTACTTC.

CDR3 amino acids: CASSQDREQYF. CDR3 in DNA: TGTGCCAGCAGCCAAGATCGGGAGCAGTACTTC. The rearrangement uses TRBV14 and TRBJ2-7; D not resolved. The V end was cut by 0 bases, the J end by 7 bases, with 4 bases between. Germline CDR1 SGHDN, CDR2 FVKESK. This CDR3 has 11 residues.

This clone was seen just once. The chain recombines TRBV27 with TRBJ2-5, with a possible D match to TRBD2 (6 bases). Germline CDR1 and CDR2: MNHEY and SMNVEV (reference sequence). Trimming took off 3 bases at V and 3 bases at J, with 8 bases between the two ends. The length of the CDR3 is 13 residues. The CDR3 is CASSFSSEETQYF. The CDR3 bases are TGTGCCAGCAGTTTCTCTAGCGAAGAGACCCAGTACTTC.

The chain has TRBV2 and TRBJ1-1, with D possibly matching TRBD1 (6 bases). This CDR3 region has 12 residues. V lost 3 bases, J lost 10 bases, and 12 bases lay in between. Germline lookup yields CDR1 SNHLY and CDR2 FYNNEI. This CDR3 reads CASSDLGGRAFF. The CDR3 nucleotides read TGTGCCAGCAGTGATCTAGGGGGGCGAGCTTTCTTT.

The chain joins TRBV6-5 to TRBJ2-3; TRBD2 matches at 10 bases. Germline lookup yields CDR1 MNHEY and CDR2 SVGAGI. CDR3 length equals 15 residues. With V trimmed by 5 bases and J by 5 bases, 7 bases remained unmatched. CDR3 residues: CASSRSGGALDTQYF. CDR3 bases: TGTGCCAGCAGTCGAAGCGGGGGGGCTTTAGATACGCAGTATTTT.

V usage is TRBV7-8 and J usage is TRBJ2-1, with 8 positions matching TRBD2. Germline CDR1 SGHVS, CDR2 FQNEAQ. This CDR3 is built from 14 residues. Trimming removed 5 bases from V and 7 bases from J; junction bases left unmatched: 7. Here the CDR3 DNA reads TGTGCCAGCAGCACCGGGACTAGTATAAATGAGCAGTTCTTC. It codes for CASSTGTSINEQFF.

The chain employs TRBV6-4 and TRBJ2-3; no definite D call. V gave up 0 bases and J gave up 4 bases, with 5 bases separating them. CDR3 length: 13 residues. Germline lookup yields CDR1 MRHNA and CDR2 SNTAGT. The CDR3 DNA reads TGTGCCAGCAGTGACTCAGCTTCAGATACGCAGTATTTT. It specifies CASSDSASDTQYF.

The chain recombines TRBV29-1 with TRBJ2-5; no clear D. Germline V gene sequence: CDR1 SQVTM, CDR2 ANQGSEA. The CDR3 contains 13 residues. Trimming pared 2 bases from V and 5 bases from J, leaving 12 bases between. The CDR3 spells CSVEQQARETQYF. In nucleotides, the CDR3 is TGCAGCGTTGAACAGCAGGCCCGCGAGACCCAGTACTTC.

V is TRBV30 and J is TRBJ2-2, with D tentatively TRBD1 (5 bases). The germline V and J ends were trimmed by 3 bases and 5 bases, with 13 bases remaining between them. Germline V gene lookup returns CDR1 GTSNPN and CDR2 SVGIG (reference sequence). This CDR3 comprises 14 residues. The CDR3 nucleotides read TGTGCCTGGAGGCCCTCTAGGGGAACCGGGGAGCTGTTTTTT. Protein product: CAWRPSRGTGELFF.

The rearrangement links TRBV5-6 to TRBJ2-7; no reliable D call. V was trimmed by 0 bases and J by 7 bases, leaving 8 bases between them. The CDR3 is 12 residues long. Germline V lookup: CDR1 SGHDT, CDR2 YYEEEE. DNA of the CDR3: TGTGCCAGCAGCTTGGGAGCTCGAGAGCAGTACTTC. This translates into CASSLGAREQYF. The full variable domain, rest sourced from reference TRBV5-6 and TRBJ2-7, is DAGVTQSPTHLIKTRGQQVTLRCSPKSGHDTVSWYQQALGQGPQFIFQYYEEEERQRGNFPDRFSGHQFPNYSSELNVNALLLGDSALYLCASSLGAREQYFGPGTRLTVT.

J is TRBJ2-7 and V is TRBV11-2; D not resolved. V shed 5 bases and J shed 5 bases, with 10 bases lying between them. The germline gives CDR1 SGHAT, CDR2 FQNNGV. CDR3 length equals 12 residues. The CDR3 DNA reads as TGTGCCAGCAGCCTTGACCCGAACGAGCAGTACTTC. Protein product: CASSLDPNEQYF.

The V call is TRBV6-1, the J call TRBJ1-1; D gene ambiguous. Trimming removed 2 bases at V and 2 bases at J, with 9 bases between. CDR3 length equals 14 residues. From germline, CDR1 is MNHNS and CDR2 SASEGT. The CDR3, as DNA: TGTGCCAGCAGTGAAAGGGCAGCAAACACTGAAGCTTTCTTT. It codes for CASSERAANTEAFF.

This clone was found a few times. J is TRBJ1-2 and V is TRBV6-5, with D possibly being TRBD1 (6 bases). The CDR3 totals 13 residues. Deletions cut 6 bases from V and 2 bases from J, with 10 bases between. CDR1 and CDR2 from the germline V gene are MNHEY and SVGAGI. This chain's CDR3 is CASRTTGNYGYTF. The CDR3 DNA sequence: TGTGCCAGCAGAACCACAGGGAACTATGGCTACACCTTC.

J is TRBJ2-3 and V is TRBV6-6, with a possible D match to TRBD1 (6 bases). Germline V gene data show CDR1 as MNHNY and CDR2 as SVGAGI (reference sequence). The germline V and J ends were trimmed by 2 bases and 3 bases, with 9 bases remaining between them. This CDR3 comprises 14 residues. The CDR3 sequence is CASSYMGATDTQYF. As DNA, the CDR3 is TGTGCCAGCAGTTACATGGGGGCAACAGATACGCAGTATTTT.

V and J are TRBV27 and TRBJ1-4, with a weak D call TRBD1 (5 bases). Trimming removed 6 bases at V and 6 bases at J, with 14 bases between. Germline values: CDR1 MNHEY, CDR2 SMNVEV (reference sequence). The CDR3 sequence is 14 residues long. CDR3 loop: CASRNSWGYEKLFF. The CDR3 coding sequence is TGTGCCAGCAGAAACAGCTGGGGGTATGAAAAACTGTTTTTT.

The V gene is TRBV20-1, the J gene TRBJ2-7; D gene unclear. The V gene's germline CDR1 is DFQATT and CDR2 SNEGSKA (reference sequence). The CDR3 extends over 11 amino acids. Trimming shortened V by 3 bases and J by 5 bases, and 8 bases separated the two germline ends. CDR3 DNA: TGCAGTGCTAGGTTGGTTAACGAGCAGTACTTC. Translation: CSARLVNEQYF.

The chain is built from TRBV7-8 and TRBJ2-1, with TRBD2 matching 14 bases. The CDR3 totals 16 residues. Germline CDR1 and CDR2: SGHVS and FQNEAQ. V was pared by 5 bases and J by 7 bases, with 7 bases of the junction left unmatched. This CDR3 reads CASSIRLAGGSNEQFF. The CDR3 bases are TGTGCCAGCAGCATCCGACTAGCGGGAGGGAGTAATGAGCAGTTCTTC. Full variable domain (remainder filled in from reference TRBV7-8 and TRBJ2-1): GAGVSQSPRYKVAKRGQDVALRCDPISGHVSLFWYQQALGQGPEFLTYFQNEAQLDKSGLPSDRFFAERPEGSVSTLKIQRTQQEDSAVYLCASSIRLAGGSNEQFFGPGTRLTVL.

The V and J genes are TRBV6-5 and TRBJ2-7; 8 nucleotides match TRBD1. This CDR3 spans 14 amino acids. V was clipped by 6 bases and J by 2 bases; unmatched bases: 6. Germline V gene data show CDR1 as MNHEY and CDR2 as SVGAGI. The CDR3 DNA sequence: TGTGCCAGCAGCTTCAGGGGGCGTACCTACGAGCAGTACTTC. It is translated as CASSFRGRTYEQYF.

The V gene is TRBV30, the J gene TRBJ1-5; TRBD1 matches 7 bases. Germline values: CDR1 GTSNPN, CDR2 SVGIG (reference sequence). V shed 2 bases, J shed 1 base, and the junction held 5 bases outside the gene matches. The CDR3 runs to 15 residues. CDR3 nucleotides: TGTGCCTGGAGTCAGACAGGGATCAGCAATCAGCCCCAGCATTTT. Its translation is CAWSQTGISNQPQHF. Combining the CDR3 with reference TRBV30 and TRBJ1-5 gives the whole variable domain SQTIHQWPATLVQPVGSPLSLECTVEGTSNPNLYWYRQAAGRGLQLLFYSVGIGQISSEVPQNLSASRPQDRQFILSSKKLLLSDSGFYLCAWSQTGISNQPQHFGDGTRLSIL.

This chain connects TRBV5-6 to TRBJ2-1; D unclear. This CDR3 comprises 14 residues. Germline V lookup: CDR1 SGHDT, CDR2 YYEEEE. V shed 1 base and J shed 6 bases, with 11 bases lying between them. The CDR3 sequence is CASSLQISFNEQFF. The CDR3 nucleotides read TGTGCCAGCAGCTTGCAGATTAGCTTCAATGAGCAGTTCTTC. The variable domain in full, completed from reference TRBV5-6 and TRBJ2-1, reads DAGVTQSPTHLIKTRGQQVTLRCSPKSGHDTVSWYQQALGQGPQFIFQYYEEEERQRGNFPDRFSGHQFPNYSSELNVNALLLGDSALYLCASSLQISFNEQFFGPGTRLTVL.